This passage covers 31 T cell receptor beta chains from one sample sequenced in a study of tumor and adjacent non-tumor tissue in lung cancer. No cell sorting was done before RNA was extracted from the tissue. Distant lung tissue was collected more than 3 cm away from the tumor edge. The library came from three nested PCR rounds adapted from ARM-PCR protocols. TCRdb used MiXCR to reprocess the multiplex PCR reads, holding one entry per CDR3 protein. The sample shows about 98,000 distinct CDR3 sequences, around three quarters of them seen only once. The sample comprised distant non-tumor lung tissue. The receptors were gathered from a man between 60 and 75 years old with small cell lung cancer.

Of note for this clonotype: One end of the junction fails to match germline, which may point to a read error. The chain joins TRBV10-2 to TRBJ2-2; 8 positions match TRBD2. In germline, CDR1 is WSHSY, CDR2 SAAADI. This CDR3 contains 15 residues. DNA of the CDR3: TGCGCCAGCGGTGACGGACTAGCCTCGACCGGGGAGCTGTTTTTT. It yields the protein CASGDGLASTGELFF.

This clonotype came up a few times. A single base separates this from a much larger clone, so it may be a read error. This CDR3 reads CASSPRDGGYSNQPRHF. As DNA, the CDR3 is TGTGCCAGCAGTCCCCGGGACGGGGGATATAGCAATCAGCCCCGGCATTTT. The V and J genes are TRBV6-5 and TRBJ1-5; possible D gene TRBD1, 5 bases. This CDR3 spans 17 amino acids. The germline V gene encodes CDR1 MNHEY and CDR2 SVGAGI.

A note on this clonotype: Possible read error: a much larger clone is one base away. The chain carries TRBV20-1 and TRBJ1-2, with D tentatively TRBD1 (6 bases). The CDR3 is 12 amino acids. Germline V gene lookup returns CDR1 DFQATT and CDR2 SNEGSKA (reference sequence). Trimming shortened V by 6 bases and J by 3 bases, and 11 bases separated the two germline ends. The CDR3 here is CSAKAGDYGYTF. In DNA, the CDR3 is TGCAGTGCCAAGGCAGGGGACTATGGCTACACCTTC.

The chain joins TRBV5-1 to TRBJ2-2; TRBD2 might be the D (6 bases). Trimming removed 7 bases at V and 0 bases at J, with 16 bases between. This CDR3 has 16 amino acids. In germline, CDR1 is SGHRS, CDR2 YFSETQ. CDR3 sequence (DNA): TGCGCCAGCGGCCTACCGGGCGGGGCGAACACCGGGGAGCTGTTTTTT. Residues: CASGLPGGANTGELFF.

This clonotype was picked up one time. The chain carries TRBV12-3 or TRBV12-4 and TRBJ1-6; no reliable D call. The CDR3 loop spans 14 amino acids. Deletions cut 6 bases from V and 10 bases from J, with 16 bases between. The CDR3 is CASSPSGQGSPLHF. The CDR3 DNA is TGTGCCAGCAGCCCGTCAGGCCAAGGATCACCCCTCCACTTT.

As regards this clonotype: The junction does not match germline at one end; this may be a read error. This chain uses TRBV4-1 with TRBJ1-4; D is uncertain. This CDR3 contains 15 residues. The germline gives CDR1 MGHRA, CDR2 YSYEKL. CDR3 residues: CASSQVNTPDEKMFF. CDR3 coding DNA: TGCGCCAGCAGCCAAGTAAACACCCCGGATGAAAAAATGTTTTTT.

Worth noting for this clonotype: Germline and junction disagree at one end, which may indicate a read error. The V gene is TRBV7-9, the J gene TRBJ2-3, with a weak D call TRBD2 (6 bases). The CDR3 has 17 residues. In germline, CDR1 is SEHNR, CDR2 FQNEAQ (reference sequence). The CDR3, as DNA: TGTGCCAGCAGCTTTGAAATCGGGAGCGGCTTAGCAGATACGCAGTGTTTT. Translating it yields CASSFEIGSGLADTQCF.

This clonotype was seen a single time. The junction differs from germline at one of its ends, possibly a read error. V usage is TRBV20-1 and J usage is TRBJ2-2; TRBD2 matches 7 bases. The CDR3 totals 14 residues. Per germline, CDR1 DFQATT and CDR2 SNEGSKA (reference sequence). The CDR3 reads CSARDLGGGGELFF. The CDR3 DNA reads TGCAGTGCTAGAGATCTTGGCGGGGGTGGGGAACTGTTTTTT.

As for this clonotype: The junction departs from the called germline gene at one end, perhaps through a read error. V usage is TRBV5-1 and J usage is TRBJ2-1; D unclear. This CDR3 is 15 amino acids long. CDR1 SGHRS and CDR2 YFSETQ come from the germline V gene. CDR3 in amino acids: CASSLDRVGLNEHFF. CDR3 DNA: TGCGCCAGCAGCTTGGATCGGGTGGGCCTCAATGAGCACTTCTTC.

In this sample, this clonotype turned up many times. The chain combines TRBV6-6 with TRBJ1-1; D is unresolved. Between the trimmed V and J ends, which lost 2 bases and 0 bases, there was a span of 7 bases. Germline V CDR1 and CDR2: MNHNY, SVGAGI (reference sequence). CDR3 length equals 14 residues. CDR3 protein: CASSYLHMNTEAFF. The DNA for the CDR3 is TGTGCCAGCAGTTACCTACATATGAACACTGAAGCTTTCTTT.

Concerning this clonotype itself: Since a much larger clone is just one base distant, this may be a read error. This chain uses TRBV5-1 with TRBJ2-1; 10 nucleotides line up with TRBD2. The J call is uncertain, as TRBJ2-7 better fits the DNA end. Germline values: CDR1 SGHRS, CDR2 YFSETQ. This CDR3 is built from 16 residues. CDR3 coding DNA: TGCGCCAGCAGCTCCTTAGCGGGAGGCACCTACAATGAGCAGTACTTC. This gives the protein CASSSLAGGTYNEQYF.

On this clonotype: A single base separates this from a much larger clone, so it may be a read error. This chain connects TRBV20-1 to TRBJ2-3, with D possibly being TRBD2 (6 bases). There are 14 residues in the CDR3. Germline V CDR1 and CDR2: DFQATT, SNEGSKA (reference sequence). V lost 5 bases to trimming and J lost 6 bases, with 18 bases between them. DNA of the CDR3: TGCAGTGCTCGACGAGGAGGGAAACATGATACGCAGTATTTT. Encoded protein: CSARRGGKHDTQYF.

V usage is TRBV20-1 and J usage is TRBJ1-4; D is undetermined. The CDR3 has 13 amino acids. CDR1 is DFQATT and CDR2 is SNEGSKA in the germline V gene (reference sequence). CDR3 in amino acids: CGARELNDEKLFF. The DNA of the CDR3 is TGCGGCGCTAGAGAACTGAACGACGAAAAACTGTTTTTT.

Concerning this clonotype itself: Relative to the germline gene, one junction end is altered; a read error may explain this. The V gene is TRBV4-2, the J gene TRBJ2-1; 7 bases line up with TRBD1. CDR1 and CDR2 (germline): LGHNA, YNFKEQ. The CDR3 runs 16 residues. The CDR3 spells CASSQGGRAHCNEQFF. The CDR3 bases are TGTGCAAGCAGCCAAGGGGGCCGGGCCCACTGCAATGAGCAGTTCTTC.

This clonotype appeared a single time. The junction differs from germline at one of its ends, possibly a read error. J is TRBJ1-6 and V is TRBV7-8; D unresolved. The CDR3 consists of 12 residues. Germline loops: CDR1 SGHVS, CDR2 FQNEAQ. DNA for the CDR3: TGTGCCAATAGCTTACAAAATTCACCCCGCCACTTT. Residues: CANSLQNSPRHF.

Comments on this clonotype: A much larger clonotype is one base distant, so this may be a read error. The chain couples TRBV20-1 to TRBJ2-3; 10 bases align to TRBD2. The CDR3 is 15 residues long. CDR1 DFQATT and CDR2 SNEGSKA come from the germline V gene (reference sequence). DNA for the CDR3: TGCAGTACTAGGAGTCCTAGCGGGAGTGGAGATACGCAGTATTTT. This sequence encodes CSTRSPSGSGDTQYF.

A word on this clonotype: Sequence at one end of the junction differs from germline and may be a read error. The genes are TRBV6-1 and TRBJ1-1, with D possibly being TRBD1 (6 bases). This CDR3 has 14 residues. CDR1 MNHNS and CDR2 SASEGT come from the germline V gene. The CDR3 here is CTSTRGGQNIEAFF. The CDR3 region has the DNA TGTACCAGCACACGAGGCGGACAGAACATTGAAGCTTTCTTT.

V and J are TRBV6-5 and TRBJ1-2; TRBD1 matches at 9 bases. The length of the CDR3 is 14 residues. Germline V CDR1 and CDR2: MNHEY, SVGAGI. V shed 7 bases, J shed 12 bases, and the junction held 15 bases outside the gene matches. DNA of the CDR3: TGTGCCAGCACTAAGACCGGGACAGGGTATGGTAACACCTTC. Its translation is CASTKTGTGYGNTF.

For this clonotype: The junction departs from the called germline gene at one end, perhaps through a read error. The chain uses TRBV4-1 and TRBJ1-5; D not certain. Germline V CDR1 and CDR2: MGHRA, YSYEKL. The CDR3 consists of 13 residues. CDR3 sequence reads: CASSQGMSQPKYF. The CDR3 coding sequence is TGCGCCAGCAGCCAAGGGATGTCTCAGCCCAAGTATTTT.

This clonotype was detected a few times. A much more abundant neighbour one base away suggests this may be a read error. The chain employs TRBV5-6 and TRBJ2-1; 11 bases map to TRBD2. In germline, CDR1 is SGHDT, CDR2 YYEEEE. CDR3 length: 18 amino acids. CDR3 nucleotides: TGTGCCAGCAGCAGTCCGGGACTAGCGGAGCCGACCTACAATGAGCACTTCTTC. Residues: CASSSPGLAEPTYNEHFF.

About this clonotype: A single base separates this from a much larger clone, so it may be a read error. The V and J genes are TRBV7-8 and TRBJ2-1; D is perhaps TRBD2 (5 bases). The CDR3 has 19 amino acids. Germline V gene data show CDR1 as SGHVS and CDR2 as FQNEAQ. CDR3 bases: TGTGCCAGCAGCTCATCCACTCAACTAGACCCAACGAGATACAATGAGCAGTCCTTC. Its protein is CASSSSTQLDPTRYNEQSF.

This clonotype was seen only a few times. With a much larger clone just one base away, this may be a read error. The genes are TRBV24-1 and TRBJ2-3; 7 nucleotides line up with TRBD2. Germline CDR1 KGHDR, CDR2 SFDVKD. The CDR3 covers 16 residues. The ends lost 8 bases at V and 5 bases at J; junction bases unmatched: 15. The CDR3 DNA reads TGTGCCACCAATGAGATGAGCGGGGAACGGGGAGATACGCAGTATTTT. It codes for CATNEMSGERGDTQYF.

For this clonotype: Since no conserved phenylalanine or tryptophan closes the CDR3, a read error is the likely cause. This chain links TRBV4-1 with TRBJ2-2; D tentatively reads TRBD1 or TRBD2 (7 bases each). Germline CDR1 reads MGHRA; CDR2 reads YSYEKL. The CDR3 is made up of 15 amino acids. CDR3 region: CASSSRGDYTGELFS. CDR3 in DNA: TGCGCCAGCAGCAGCAGGGGGGACTATACCGGGGAACTGTTTTCT.

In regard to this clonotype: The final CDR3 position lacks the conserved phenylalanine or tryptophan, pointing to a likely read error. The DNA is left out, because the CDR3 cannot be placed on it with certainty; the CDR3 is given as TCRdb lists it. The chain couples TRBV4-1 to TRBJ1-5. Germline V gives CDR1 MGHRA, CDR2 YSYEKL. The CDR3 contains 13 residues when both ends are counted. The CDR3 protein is CASSQVMSQPRHY.

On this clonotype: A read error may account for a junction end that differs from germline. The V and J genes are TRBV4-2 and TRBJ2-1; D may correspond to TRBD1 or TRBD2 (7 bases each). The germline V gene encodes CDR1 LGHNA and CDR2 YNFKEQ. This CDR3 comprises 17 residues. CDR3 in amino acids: CVSSLRRDSGTYNEQFF. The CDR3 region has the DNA TGTGTCAGCAGCCTTCGGCGGGACAGCGGGACCTACAATGAGCAGTTCTTC.

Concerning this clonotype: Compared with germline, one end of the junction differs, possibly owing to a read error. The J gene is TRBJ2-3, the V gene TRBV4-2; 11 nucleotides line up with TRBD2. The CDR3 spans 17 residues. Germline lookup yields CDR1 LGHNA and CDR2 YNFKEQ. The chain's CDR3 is CASGQMISGRATDTQYF. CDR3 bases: TGTGCCAGCGGCCAGATGATTAGCGGGAGGGCTACAGATACGCAGTATTTT.

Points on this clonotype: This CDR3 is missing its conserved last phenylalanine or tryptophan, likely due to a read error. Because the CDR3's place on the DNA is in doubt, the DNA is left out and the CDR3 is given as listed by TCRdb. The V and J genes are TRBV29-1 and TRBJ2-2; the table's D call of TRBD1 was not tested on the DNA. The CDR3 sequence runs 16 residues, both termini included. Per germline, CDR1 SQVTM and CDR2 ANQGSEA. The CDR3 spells CSVARGRTGSTGELFV.

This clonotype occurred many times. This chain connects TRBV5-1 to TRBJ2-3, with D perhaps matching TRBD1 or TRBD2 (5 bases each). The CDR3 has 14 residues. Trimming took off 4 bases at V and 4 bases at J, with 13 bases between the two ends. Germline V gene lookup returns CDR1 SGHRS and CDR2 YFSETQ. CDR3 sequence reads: CASSPSGPSDTQYF. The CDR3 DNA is TGCGCCAGCAGCCCATCGGGGCCTTCAGATACGCAGTATTTT.

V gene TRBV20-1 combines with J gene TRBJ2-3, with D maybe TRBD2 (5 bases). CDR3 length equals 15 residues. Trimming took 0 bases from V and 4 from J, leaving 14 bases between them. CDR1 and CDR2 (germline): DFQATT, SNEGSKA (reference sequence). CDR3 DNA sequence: TGCAGTGCTAGAGACCCGGGAACTCTCGCAGATACGCAGTATTTT. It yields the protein CSARDPGTLADTQYF.

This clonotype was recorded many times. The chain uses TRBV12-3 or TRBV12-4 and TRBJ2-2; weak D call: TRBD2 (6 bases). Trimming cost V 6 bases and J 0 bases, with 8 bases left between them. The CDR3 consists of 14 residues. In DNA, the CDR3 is TGTGCCAGCAGACTAGCCGCGAACACCGGGGAGCTGTTTTTT. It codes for CASRLAANTGELFF.

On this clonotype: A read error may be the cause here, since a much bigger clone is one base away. CDR3 nucleotides: TGTACCAGCAGTCCCAGTGGCGGTGGCTACACCTTC. This codes for CTSSPSGGGYTF. The chain employs TRBV28 and TRBJ1-2; D gene uncertain. Germline V gene sequence: CDR1 MDHEN, CDR2 SYDVKM. The CDR3 runs to 12 residues.